This T cell receptor (beta chain) was sequenced in a study of CD8+ T cells in alopecia areata. General study findings and limits: Many expanded lesional clones remained in scalp and blood on tofacitinib. Normal scalp had lower clonality than lesional scalp, with alopecia totalis/universalis lesions showing this most strongly. Sequencing of scalp samples also captures resident alphabeta T cells of normal skin.

The germline gives CDR1 MNHEY, CDR2 SMNVEV (reference sequence). Trimming took off 5 bases at V and 0 bases at J, with 8 bases between the two ends. CDR3 length equals 14 residues. This clone was counted only a few times. The antigen remains undetermined. Extracted RNA was reverse transcribed, and the resulting cDNA served as sequencing template. Clones were sequenced by immunoSEQ multiplex PCR, and TCRdb holds only the in-frame ones, with some missing. The sample contains hundreds of thousands of clones, around three fifths of which appear only once. The treatment denotes: oral pan-JAK inhibitor, 5-10 mg twice daily. PBMC-derived CD4+ and CD8+ T cells were sorted.

The receptor comes from a human donor with alopecia areata. Sample: CD4+ T cells sorted from blood, taken around week 54, from a patient treated with tofacitinib. The V and J genes are TRBV27 and TRBJ1-3; a possible D gene is TRBD1 (6 bases). The CDR3 sequence: CASSPRGSGNTIYF. CDR3 nucleotide sequence: TGTGCCAGCAGTCCCAGGGGCTCTGGAAACACCATATATTTT.